This T cell receptor (beta chain) was captured in a study of T cell changes during pregnancy in multiple sclerosis. Using immunoSEQ multiplex PCR, the repertoire was profiled, and TCRdb retains in-frame clones only, with some absent. Here the sample spans tens of thousands of clones, 70% to 90% being singletons. This CDR3 has 14 residues. Germline lookup yields CDR1 SGHRS and CDR2 YFSETQ. V was clipped by 4 bases and J by 3 bases; unmatched bases: 7. The chain combines TRBV5-1 with TRBJ2-7; 7 bases agree with TRBD1. The TCR was taken from a female donor with multiple sclerosis, enrolled in a pregnancy study. The sequencing here drew on CD4+ T cells from peripheral blood mononuclear cells, taken after pregnancy. In DNA, the CDR3 is TGCGCCAGCAGCGAAGGCCAGGGGGACTACGAGCAGTACTTC. Amino acid sequence: CASSEGQGDYEQYF. The full variable domain, in which reference TRBV5-1 and TRBJ2-7 provide the parts outside the CDR3, is KAGVTQTPRYLIKTRGQQVTLSCSPISGHRSVSWYQQTPGQGLQFLFEYFSETQRNKGNFPGRFSGRQFSNSRSEMNVSTLELGDSALYLCASSEGQGDYEQYFGPGTRLTVT.